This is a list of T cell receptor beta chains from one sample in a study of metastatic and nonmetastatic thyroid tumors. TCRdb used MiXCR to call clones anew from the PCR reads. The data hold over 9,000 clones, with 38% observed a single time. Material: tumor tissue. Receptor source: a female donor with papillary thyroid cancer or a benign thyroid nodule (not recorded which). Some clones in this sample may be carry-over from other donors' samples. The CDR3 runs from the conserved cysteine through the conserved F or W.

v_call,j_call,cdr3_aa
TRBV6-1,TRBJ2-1,CATQEVARDNEQFF
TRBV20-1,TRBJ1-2,CSARDPTGGGNYGYTF
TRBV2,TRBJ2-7,CASEDRGDYEQYF
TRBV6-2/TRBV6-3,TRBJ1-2,CASSSPRDRGDGYTF
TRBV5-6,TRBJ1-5,CASSIGRAQPQHF
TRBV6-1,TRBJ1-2,CASSAGTGDGYTF
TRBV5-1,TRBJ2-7,CASSFQGSYEQYF
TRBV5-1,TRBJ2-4,CASSLQGRAKNIQYF
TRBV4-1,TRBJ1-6,CASSQEGYSPLHF
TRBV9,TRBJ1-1,CASSEDRWNTEAFF
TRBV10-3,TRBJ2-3,CAISDGSTDTQYF
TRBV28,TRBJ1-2,CASSSWGGGNYGYTF
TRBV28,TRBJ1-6,CASTKQSSYNSPLHF
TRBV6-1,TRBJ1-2,CASRAAGRGYGYTF
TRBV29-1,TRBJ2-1,CSAPGQVALNEQFF
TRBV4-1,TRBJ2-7,CASSQEDSPYEQYF
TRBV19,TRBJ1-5,CASTQPTGTGYNQPQHF
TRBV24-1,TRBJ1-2,CATSGRREGYGYTF
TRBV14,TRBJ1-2,CASSQLGLQGDYGYTF
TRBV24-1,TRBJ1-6,CATWVTWIAEGTFFNSPLHF
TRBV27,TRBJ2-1,CASSLASGPTYNEQFF
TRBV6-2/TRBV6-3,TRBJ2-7,CASTQSAGGPDEQYF
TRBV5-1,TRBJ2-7,CASRRTSDYYEQYF
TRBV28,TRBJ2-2,CASSPVRANTGELFF
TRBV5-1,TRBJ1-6,CASSLDARDRDNSPLHF
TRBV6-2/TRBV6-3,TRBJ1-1,CASSYSSRGPNTEAFF
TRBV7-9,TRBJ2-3,CASSLAGGGDTQYF
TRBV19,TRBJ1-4,CASGSRDGSNEKLFF
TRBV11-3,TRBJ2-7,CASSLEAGGEQYF
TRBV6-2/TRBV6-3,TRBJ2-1,CASSYSHEQFF
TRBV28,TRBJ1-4,CASSPETYPLGTNEKLFF
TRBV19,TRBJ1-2,CATTGWYGYTF
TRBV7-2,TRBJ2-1,CASSLARWQGAHEQFF
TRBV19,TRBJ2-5,CASRAIAGAQETQYF
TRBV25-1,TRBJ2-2,CASSEYLRNTGELFF
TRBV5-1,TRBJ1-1,CASSFRGNTEAFF
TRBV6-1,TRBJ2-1,CASRPPGTINNEQFF
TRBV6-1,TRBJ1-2,CASGMTGGNYGYTF
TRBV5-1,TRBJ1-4,CASSPGIDLKEKLFF
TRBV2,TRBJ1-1,CASSTGTEAFF
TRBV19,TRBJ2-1,CASSIDGGLAGVSEQFF
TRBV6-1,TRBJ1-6,CASTKTGSSYNSPLHF
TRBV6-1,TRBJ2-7,CASKGDIYEQYF
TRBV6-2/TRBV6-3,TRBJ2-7,CASSLGLSEQYF
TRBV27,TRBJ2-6,CASSLSWTGISGANVLTF
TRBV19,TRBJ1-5,CASSLRDRRYSNQPQHF
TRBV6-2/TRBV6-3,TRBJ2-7,CASSYSITYEQYF
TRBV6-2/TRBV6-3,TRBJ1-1,CASSLAGNTEAFF
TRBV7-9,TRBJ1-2,CASSLGQGTYGYTF
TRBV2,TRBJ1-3,CAGTSGNTIYF
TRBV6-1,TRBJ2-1,CASTLGLAGVNEQFF
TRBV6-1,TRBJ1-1,CASSPVQGLWNTEAFF
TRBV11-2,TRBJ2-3,CASSFYGRSTDTQYF
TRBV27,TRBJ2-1,CASSPRGLASYNEQFF
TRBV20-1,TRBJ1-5,CSATGEASNQPQHF
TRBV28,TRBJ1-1,CASSWGGQNTEAFF
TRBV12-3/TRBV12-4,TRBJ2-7,CASSWGQASYEQYF
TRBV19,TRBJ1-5,CASTSFRQPQHF
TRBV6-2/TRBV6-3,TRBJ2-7,CASSYYPGLSSYEQYF
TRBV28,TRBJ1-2,CASSTIHGDGGIDGYTF